This entry features one T cell receptor beta chain sequence. The data were obtained in a study of blood T cell repertoires in COVID-19. Overall study: Sources were T cells, B-cell-depleted T cells, or PBMCs; the material itself was cDNA or gDNA.

Data came from immunoSEQ multiplex PCR; TCRdb stores just in-frame clones and leaves some out. This table has around 150,000 clones, around 92% appearing once. Germline-derived CDR1 and CDR2 are SEHNR and FQNEAQ (reference sequence). Trimming took 2 bases from V and 2 from J; bases not matched to a gene: 7. CDR3 length equals 16 residues. Input material: peripheral blood. The chain is built from TRBV7-9 and TRBJ2-3; 7 nucleotides line up with TRBD2. This TCR was recovered from a young man with COVID-19, enrolled during active disease. In nucleotides, the CDR3 is TGTGCCAGCAGCTTATACAGCGGGACTTTCACAGATACGCAGTATTTT. This gives the protein CASSLYSGTFTDTQYF.